The rows below give T cell receptor beta chains drawn from one sample of a study of cytotoxic CD8 clonotypes in ibrutinib-treated CLL. Clones were read by immunoSEQ multiplex PCR, and TCRdb kept only the in-frame ones, dropping some. The top ten hold about 15% of the sample, which has about 63,000 clones, approximately 54% seen once. Sequences were derived from PBMCs, sampled after 12 months of ibrutinib treatment. These receptors were collected from a human donor with chronic lymphocytic leukemia. The CDR3 runs from the conserved cysteine through the conserved F or W. A D gene is named only where the DNA matches it firmly. Only some rows state a clone size, as once, few, many or a class for expanded clones.

d_gene	v_gene	abundance	j_gene	CDR3nt	CDR3aa
TRBD1	TRBV7-2	few	TRBJ1-2	TGTGCCAGCAGCCCCCGGGACAGGGTCCTAGGCTACACCTTC	CASSPRDRVLGYTF
TRBD1	TRBV5-6	few	TRBJ1-2	TGTGCCAGCAGCCGCGGGGGGACAGGGGTGCTCCTTGGCTACACCTTC	CASSRGGTGVLLGYTF
NA	TRBV5-4	NA	TRBJ2-3	TGTGCCAGCACCTCCGGAAAAGATACGCAGTATTTT	CASTSGKDTQYF
NA	TRBV7-2	NA	TRBJ1-3	TGTGCCAGCAGCCCTTTCACTCCAAACTCTGGAAACACCATATATTTT	CASSPFTPNSGNTIYF
NA	TRBV6-1	NA	TRBJ2-2	TGTGCCAGCTCGGAGGCCGGGGAGCTGTTTTTT	CASSEAGELFF
TRBD1	TRBV5-1	NA	TRBJ2-2	TGCGCCAGCAGGCCCGGACAGGGGGCGAACACCGGGGAGCTGTTTTTT	CASRPGQGANTGELFF
NA	TRBV25-1	few	TRBJ1-6	TGTGCCAGCGGTAATTCACCCCTCCACTTT	CASGNSPLHF
NA	TRBV5-1	few	TRBJ1-4	TGCGCCAGCAGCTTGGGCCAATCAACTAATGAAAAACTGTTTTTT	CASSLGQSTNEKLFF
NA	TRBV19	NA	TRBJ1-5	TGTGCCAGTACCCCCGGTTTAGGGCTCCATCAGCCCCAGCATTTT	CASTPGLGLHQPQHF
TRBD2	TRBV2	NA	TRBJ2-1	TGTGCCAGCACCTGGGGAGGGACCTACAATGAGCAGTTCTTC	CASTWGGTYNEQFF
TRBD1	TRBV7-2	medium-sized	TRBJ1-5	TGTGCCAGCAGCACGACAGGGAACAGCAATCAGCCCCAGCATTTT	CASSTTGNSNQPQHF
TRBD2	TRBV29-1	NA	TRBJ2-3	TGCAGCGTCAAGAACTCACTGGGACTAGCGGGAGTTACGCAGTATTTT	CSVKNSLGLAGVTQYF
NA	TRBV13	NA	TRBJ1-1	TGTGCCAGCAGCTTGGTCGGCAGAAACACTGAAGCTTTCTTT	CASSLVGRNTEAFF
NA	TRBV7-5	NA	TRBJ2-5	TGTGTCAGAAGCTTAAAAGGACAGGGGATCAACGAGACCCAGTACTTC	CVRSLKGQGINETQYF
NA	TRBV29-1	NA	TRBJ2-2	TGCAGCCACAGAGAAGGCATGGCCGGGGAGCTGTTTTTT	CSHREGMAGELFF
NA	TRBV5-1	NA	TRBJ1-4	TGCGCCAGCAGCAATCAGTCACCCGGCAGGGCTAATGAAAAACTGTTTTTT	CASSNQSPGRANEKLFF
TRBD2	TRBV27	NA	TRBJ2-7	TGTGCCAGCAGCTCTAGACTAGCTCATAGCCACTCCTACGAGCAGTACTTC	CASSSRLAHSHSYEQYF
NA	TRBV20-1	NA	TRBJ2-5	TGCAGTGCAAAGCAAGAGACCCAGTACTTC	CSAKQETQYF
NA	TRBV11-1	NA	TRBJ2-3	NA	CASSLVGGGSGYF
NA	TRBV18	NA	TRBJ1-1	TGTGCCAGCTCACAAGAGGGACGGAACACTGAAGCTTTCTTT	CASSQEGRNTEAFF
NA	TRBV6-6	NA	TRBJ2-3	TGTGCCAGCAGCAGTTTCACAGATACGCAGTATTTT	CASSSFTDTQYF
NA	TRBV7-7	few	TRBJ2-5	TGTGCCAGCAGCCAGAGAGCGGGACAGCAAGAGACCCAGTACTTC	CASSQRAGQQETQYF
NA	TRBV5-1	NA	TRBJ2-2	TGCGCCAGCAGCTTGAGAAACACCGGGGAGCTGTTTTTT	CASSLRNTGELFF
NA	TRBV6-5	NA	TRBJ2-1	TGTGCCAGCAGTTACTCAGACAATGAGCAGTTCTTC	CASSYSDNEQFF
NA	TRBV5-4	NA	TRBJ1-1	TGTGCCAGCAGCGACACCGGGGCGTTATTCACTGAAGCTTTCTTT	CASSDTGALFTEAFF
NA	TRBV27	few	TRBJ1-1	TGTGCCAGTCGGAAGGGATTGAACACTGAAGCTTTCTTT	CASRKGLNTEAFF
TRBD2	TRBV7-7	NA	TRBJ2-3	TGTGCCAGCAGCTTTGTAGCGGGAGATACGCAGTATTTT	CASSFVAGDTQYF
NA	TRBV30	NA	TRBJ1-1	TGTGCCTGGAGTGACGGGAACACTGAAGCTTTCTTT	CAWSDGNTEAFF
NA	TRBV6-1	NA	TRBJ1-5	TGTGCCAGCAGCGAATTAAGGGGCTATCAGCCCCAGCATTTT	CASSELRGYQPQHF
TRBD2	TRBV27	NA	TRBJ2-2	TGTGCCAGCGGGCTAAGCGGGGGAACCGGGGAGCTGTTTTTT	CASGLSGGTGELFF
NA	TRBV9	NA	TRBJ2-3	TGTGCCAGCAGCGGGGGTCGGCAGGGCACAACGCAGTATTTT	CASSGGRQGTTQYF
TRBD2	TRBV28	NA	TRBJ2-3	TGTGCCAGCAACCCCGCAACCCCGCCCAGTAGCGGGGGGGTGGATACGCAGTATTTT	CASNPATPPSSGGVDTQYF
NA	TRBV6-5	few	TRBJ1-2	TGTGCCAGCAGCTCTTGGAGGGGCGATGGCTACACCTTC	CASSSWRGDGYTF
TRBD1	TRBV30	NA	TRBJ1-2	TGTGCCTGGACTAGGACAGGGATTGGCTACACCTTC	CAWTRTGIGYTF
NA	TRBV15	NA	TRBJ1-4	TGTGCCACCCTGGGATTGACTAATGAAAAACTGTTTTTT	CATLGLTNEKLFF